Below, one T cell receptor (beta chain) is given with its context. The sample comes from a study of OX40 agonist ivuxolimab in advanced cancers. Repertoires were generated with immunoSEQ multiplex PCR, while TCRdb's copy carries only in-frame clones and drops some. The data hold approximately 30,000 clones, with around four fifths observed a single time. Trimming left V 0 bases short and J 1 base short, with 10 bases between. The CDR3 is 15 amino acids. Germline lookup yields CDR1 SGDLS and CDR2 YYNGEE. The chain couples TRBV9 to TRBJ2-5; perhaps D is TRBD1 or TRBD2 (6 bases each). This clonotype originated in an adult with an advanced solid tumor such as melanoma, head and neck, liver or kidney cancer. The specimen comprised CD4+ or CD8+ T cells sorted from blood, sampled in a trial of the OX40 agonist ivuxolimab. CDR3 DNA sequence: TGTGCCAGCAGCGTAGGCCCGGGGGCCCAAGAGACCCAGTACTTC. Protein sequence: CASSVGPGAQETQYF.